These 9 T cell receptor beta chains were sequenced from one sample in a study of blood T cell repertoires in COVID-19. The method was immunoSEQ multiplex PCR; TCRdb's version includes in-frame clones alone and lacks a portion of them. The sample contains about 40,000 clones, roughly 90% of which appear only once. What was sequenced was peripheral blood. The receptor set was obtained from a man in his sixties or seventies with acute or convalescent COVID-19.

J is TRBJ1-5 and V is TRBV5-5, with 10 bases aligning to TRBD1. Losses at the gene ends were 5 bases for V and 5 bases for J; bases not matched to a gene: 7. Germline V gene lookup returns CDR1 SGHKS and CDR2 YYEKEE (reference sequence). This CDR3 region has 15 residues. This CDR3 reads CASSVGQGVYQPQHF. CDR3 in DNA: TGTGCCAGCAGTGTCGGACAGGGGGTGTATCAGCCCCAGCATTTT.

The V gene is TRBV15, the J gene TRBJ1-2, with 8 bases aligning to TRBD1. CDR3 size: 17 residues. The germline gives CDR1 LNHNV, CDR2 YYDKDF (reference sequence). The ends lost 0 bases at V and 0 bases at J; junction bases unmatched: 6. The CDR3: CATSRDFGTGTNYGYTF. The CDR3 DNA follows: TGTGCCACCAGCAGAGATTTTGGGACAGGTACTAACTATGGCTACACCTTC.

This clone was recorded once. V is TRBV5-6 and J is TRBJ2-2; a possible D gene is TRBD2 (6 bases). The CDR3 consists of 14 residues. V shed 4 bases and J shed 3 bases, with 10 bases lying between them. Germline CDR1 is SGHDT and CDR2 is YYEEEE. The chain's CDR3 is CASSGRMYTGELFF. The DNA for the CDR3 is TGTGCCAGCAGCGGGAGGATGTACACCGGGGAGCTGTTTTTT.

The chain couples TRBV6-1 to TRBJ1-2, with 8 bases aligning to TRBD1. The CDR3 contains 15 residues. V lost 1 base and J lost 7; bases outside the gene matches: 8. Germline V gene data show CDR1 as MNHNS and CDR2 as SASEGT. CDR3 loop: CASSEGDRSFRGYTF. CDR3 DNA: TGTGCCAGCAGTGAAGGGGACAGGAGTTTCCGTGGCTACACCTTC.

CDR3 residues: CASSQDFRFGEDTQYF. Written as DNA, the CDR3 is TGTGCCAGCAGCCAGGACTTCAGATTCGGCGAGGATACGCAGTATTTT. The gene calls are TRBV3-1 (or the pseudogene TRBV3-2) and TRBJ2-3, with a tentative D call TRBD2 (5 bases). The CDR3 consists of 16 residues. CDR1 LGHDT and CDR2 YNNKEL come from the germline V gene (reference sequence). Trimming removed 3 bases at V and 6 bases at J, with 19 bases between.

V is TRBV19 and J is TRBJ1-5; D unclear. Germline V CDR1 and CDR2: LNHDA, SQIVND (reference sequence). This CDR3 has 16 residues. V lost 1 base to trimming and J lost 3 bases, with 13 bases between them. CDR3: CASSIARVAFNQPQHF. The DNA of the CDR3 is TGTGCCAGTAGTATAGCACGGGTGGCATTCAATCAGCCCCAGCATTTT.

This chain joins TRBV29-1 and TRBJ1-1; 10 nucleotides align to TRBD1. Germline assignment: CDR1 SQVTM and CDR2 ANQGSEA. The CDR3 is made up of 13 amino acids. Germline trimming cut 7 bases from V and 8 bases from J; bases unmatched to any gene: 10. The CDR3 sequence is CSAKTGGALEAFF. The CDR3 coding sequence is TGCAGCGCAAAGACAGGGGGCGCCTTAGAAGCTTTCTTT.

This CDR3 reads CSASRGSGYSHSYEQYF. As DNA, the CDR3 is TGCAGTGCCAGTCGAGGTAGCGGATATTCTCACTCCTACGAGCAGTACTTC. The rearrangement joins TRBV20-1 to TRBJ2-7, with D perhaps TRBD2 (6 bases). Trimming pared 6 bases from V and 0 bases from J, leaving 24 bases between. The CDR3 extends over 17 amino acids. The germline V gene has CDR1 DFQATT and CDR2 SNEGSKA (reference sequence).

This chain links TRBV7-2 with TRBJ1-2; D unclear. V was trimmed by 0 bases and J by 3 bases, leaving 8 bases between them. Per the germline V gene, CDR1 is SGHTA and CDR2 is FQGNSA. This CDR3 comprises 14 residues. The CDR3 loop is CASSLAKGDYGYTF. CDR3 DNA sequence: TGTGCCAGCAGCTTAGCTAAGGGAGACTATGGCTACACCTTC.